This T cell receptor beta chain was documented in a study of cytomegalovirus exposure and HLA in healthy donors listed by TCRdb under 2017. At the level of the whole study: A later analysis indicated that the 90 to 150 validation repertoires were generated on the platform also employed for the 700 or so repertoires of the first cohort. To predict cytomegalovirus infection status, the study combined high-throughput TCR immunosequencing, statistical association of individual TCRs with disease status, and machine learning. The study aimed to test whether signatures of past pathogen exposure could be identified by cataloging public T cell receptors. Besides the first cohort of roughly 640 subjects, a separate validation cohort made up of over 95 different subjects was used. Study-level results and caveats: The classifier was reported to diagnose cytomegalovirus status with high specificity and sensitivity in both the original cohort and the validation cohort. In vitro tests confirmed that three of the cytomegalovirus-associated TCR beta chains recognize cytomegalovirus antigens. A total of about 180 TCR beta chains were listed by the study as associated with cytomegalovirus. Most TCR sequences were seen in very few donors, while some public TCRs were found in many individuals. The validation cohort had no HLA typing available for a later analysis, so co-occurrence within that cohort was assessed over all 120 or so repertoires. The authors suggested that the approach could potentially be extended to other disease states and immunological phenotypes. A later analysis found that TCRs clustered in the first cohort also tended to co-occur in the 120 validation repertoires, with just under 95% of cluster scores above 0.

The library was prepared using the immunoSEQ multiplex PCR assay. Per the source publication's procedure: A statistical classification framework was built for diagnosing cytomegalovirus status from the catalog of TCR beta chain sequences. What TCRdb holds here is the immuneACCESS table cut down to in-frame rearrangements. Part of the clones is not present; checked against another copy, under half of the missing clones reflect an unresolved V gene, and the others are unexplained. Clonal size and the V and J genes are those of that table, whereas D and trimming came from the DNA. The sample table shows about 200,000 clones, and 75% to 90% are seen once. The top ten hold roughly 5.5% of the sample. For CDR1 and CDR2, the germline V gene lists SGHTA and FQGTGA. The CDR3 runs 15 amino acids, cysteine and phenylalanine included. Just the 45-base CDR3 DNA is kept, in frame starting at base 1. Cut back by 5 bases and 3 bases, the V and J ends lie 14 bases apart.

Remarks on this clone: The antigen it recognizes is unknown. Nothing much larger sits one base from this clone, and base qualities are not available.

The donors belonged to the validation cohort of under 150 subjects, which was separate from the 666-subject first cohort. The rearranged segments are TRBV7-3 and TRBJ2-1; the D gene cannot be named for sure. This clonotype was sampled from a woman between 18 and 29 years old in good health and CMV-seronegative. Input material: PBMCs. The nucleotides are TGTGCCAGCAGCCGGCAGCTCACAGTCTACAATGAGCAGTTCTTC. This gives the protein CASSRQLTVYNEQFF.